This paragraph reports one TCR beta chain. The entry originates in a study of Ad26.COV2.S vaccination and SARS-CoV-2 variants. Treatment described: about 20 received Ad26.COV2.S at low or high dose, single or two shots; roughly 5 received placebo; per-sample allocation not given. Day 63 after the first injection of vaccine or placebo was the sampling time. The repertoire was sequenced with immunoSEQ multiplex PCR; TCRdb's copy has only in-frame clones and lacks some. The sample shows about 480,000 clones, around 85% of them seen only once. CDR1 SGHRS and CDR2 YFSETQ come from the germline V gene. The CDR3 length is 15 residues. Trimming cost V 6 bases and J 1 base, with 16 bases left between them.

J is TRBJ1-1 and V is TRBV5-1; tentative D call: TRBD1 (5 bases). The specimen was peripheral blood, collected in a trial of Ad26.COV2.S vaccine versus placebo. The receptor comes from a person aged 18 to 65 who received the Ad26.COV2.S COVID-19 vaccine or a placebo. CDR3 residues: CASTRLGLGNTEAFF. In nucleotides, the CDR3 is TGCGCCAGCACCCGACTGGGACTAGGGAACACTGAAGCTTTCTTT.